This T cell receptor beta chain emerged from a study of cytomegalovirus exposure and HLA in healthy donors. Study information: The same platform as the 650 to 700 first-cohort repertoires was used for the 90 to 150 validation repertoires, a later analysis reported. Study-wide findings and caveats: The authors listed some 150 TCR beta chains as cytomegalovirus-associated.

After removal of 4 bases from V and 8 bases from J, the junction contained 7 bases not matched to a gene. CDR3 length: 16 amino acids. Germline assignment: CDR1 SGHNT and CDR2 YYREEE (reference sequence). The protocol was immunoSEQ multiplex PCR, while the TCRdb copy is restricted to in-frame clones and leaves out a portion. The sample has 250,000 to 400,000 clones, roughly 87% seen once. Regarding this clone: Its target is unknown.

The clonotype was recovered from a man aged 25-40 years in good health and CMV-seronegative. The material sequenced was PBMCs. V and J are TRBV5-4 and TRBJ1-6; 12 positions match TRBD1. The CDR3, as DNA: TGTGCCAGCAGCGTAGGCCGGGACAGGGGGCATTCACCCCTCCACTTT. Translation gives CASSVGRDRGHSPLHF.